This entry concerns a single T cell receptor beta chain. The antigen it binds to is not known. The CDR3 end falls 3 residues outside the read, so it is completed with the germline J gene. These data originate in a study of T cells in women clearing cervical HPV infection (dated by TCRdb to the late 2010s). Regarding the complete study: The cases were around 23 women with histologically confirmed HPV16-related CIN3 or worse, and 2 of those women had invasive cancers. Controls were around 23 women whose single incident HPV16 infection cleared within 12 months without precancer or cancer developing. HLA typing was available for only a few women, so HLA type could not be excluded as a confounder. Among cases, blood sampling came a median of approximately 150 days after lesion detection, with an interquartile range of about 80 to 230 days. Nested within Costa Rica's Guanacaste HPV Natural History Study, an exploratory proof-of-principle case-control study compared TCR repertoires across cervical HPV16 outcomes. Case blood was taken at the visit when the lesion was first identified, whereas control blood was taken when infection was no longer detected. In the parent cohort, around 10,000 women aged 18 or older were enrolled in Guanacaste, Costa Rica, during about 1992 to 1995 and were followed for roughly 7 years. Cases had a median age of almost 35 years compared with 37 to 45 for controls, and baseline characteristics showed no significant differences between the groups. Five blinded duplicates per group were added as quality controls, so that roughly 60 samples were obtained: roughly 50 participants and around 10 replicates. Cases were matched to controls by age within five years and by the year the sample was collected.

TCR beta CDR3 regions were amplified by multiplex PCR using the immunoSEQ assay from an average of 1200 ng genomic DNA per sample. Primer bias was corrected in the assay by using a complete synthetic TCR repertoire to establish an amplification baseline. The amplicons were sequenced using the Illumina platform. For the original study's pipeline: Sequences were error-corrected by clustering with frequency ratios and a modified nearest-neighbor algorithm, then analyzed in the immunoSEQ Analyzer with IMGT gene definitions. At each rarefaction depth, TCR richness and evenness were averaged over 20 rarefaction repeats, and samples with fewer sequences than the depth were excluded. Relative abundances of V, D and J genes were compared between groups using Wilcoxon rank sum tests, with FDR correction applied. In the blinded duplicates, the intraclass correlation was about 95% for TCR richness and averaged about 80% across approximately 60 gene segments. The immuneACCESS repertoire file appears here via TCRdb, limited to in-frame rearrangements. These files lack a portion of the clones; in checked studies, under half of the deficit traces to unresolved V genes, and the cause of the others is not known. Clone size and V and J calls were adopted from that table, with D and trimming inferred from the DNA. The sample's table covers about 48,000 clones. The biggest ten clones account for about 1.6% of the sample.

Every participant had a single incident cervical HPV16 infection, and women with prevalent HPV16 infections were excluded. Cervical HPV DNA was detected by MY09/MY11 PCR and genotyped by dot-blot hybridization. Roughly 15 mL of heparinized blood was centrifuged, after which the buffy coat was aliquoted, frozen at -30 degrees C, and then stored at -80 degrees C. Genomic DNA was extracted from buffy coat specimens using QIAGEN kits. Between the V and J ends, shortened by 0 bases and 7 bases respectively, the junction contains 14 bases. Sequences SGHDT (CDR1) and YYEEEE (CDR2) are obtained from the germline V gene. The CDR3 runs 15 residues from the cysteine to the phenylalanine. The CDR3 was read in part: 36 bases, with the frame set at base 1. What the authors observed across the whole study: Random forest classifiers that combined richness and V gene abundances separated cases from controls with an estimated AUC of around 0.84. The cross-sectional design could not show whether associations preceded infection or resulted from it; effector/memory subsets and HPV-specific T cells were not isolated. Cases had lower TRBV6-7 relative abundance than controls (approximately 0.1% versus 0.16%; Bonferroni P = 0.0008). Significantly higher TCR repertoire richness was observed in CIN3+ cases than in controls across sequencing depths, whereas no difference in evenness was found. T-cell numbers per sample were unknown, so richness differences could reflect varying T-cell content rather than repertoire biology.

The chain is assembled from TRBV5-6 and TRBJ2-1; tentative D gene TRBD2, with 6 bases matching. Sample: blood buffy coat. This receptor was identified in a woman between 18 and 75 years old with a cervical HPV16 infection that either progressed to CIN3+ or cleared (not recorded which). The CDR3 bases that were read are TGTGCCAGCAGCTTGGTTGTAGCGGCCGTAAATGAG. Its translation is CASSLVVAAVNE. The whole CDR3 is CASSLVVAAVNEQFF. With the portions outside the CDR3 filled from the reference TRBV5-6 and TRBJ2-1 genes, the complete variable region becomes DAGVTQSPTHLIKTRGQQVTLRCSPKSGHDTVSWYQQALGQGPQFIFQYYEEEERQRGNFPDRFSGHQFPNYSSELNVNALLLGDSALYLCASSLVVAAVNEQFFGPGTRLTVL.